This TCR beta chain derives from a study of post-analysis software for immune sequencing data. Study findings and constraints: With F measure, samples from one preparation batch clustered together strongly. In patients, about five TRBV segments were more frequent than in controls, with TRBV5-6, TRBV5-1 and TRBV20-1 among them. The normalized Chao1 diversity of multiple sclerosis patients was significantly lower than that of controls.

In its sample, this clonotype was seen a few times. Its antigen is undetermined. Prepared libraries of TCR beta cDNA carried unique molecular identifiers. TCRdb redid the calling of the PCR reads with MiXCR, one entry per CDR3 protein. The sample yields 650,000 to 850,000 distinct CDR3 sequences, about 57% seen once. The CDR3 runs to 15 residues. Deletions cut 1 base from V and 3 bases from J, with 11 bases between. The V gene's germline CDR1 is SGHDN and CDR2 FVKESK. Input material: blood. V is TRBV14 and J is TRBJ2-3; D is ambiguous. The source of this sequence is a girl between 10 and 17 years old with multiple sclerosis. For the CDR3, the DNA is TGTGCCAGCAGCCAAGTTCGACTTTGGACAGATACGCAGTATTTT. As protein: CASSQVRLWTDTQYF.